These 23 T cell receptor beta chains share one sample of origin, sequenced in a study of blood T cell repertoires in COVID-19. Sequenced by immunoSEQ multiplex PCR; TCRdb stores in-frame clones only, minus some. The data contain around 250,000 clones, approximately 78% of them singletons. The sequenced material came from peripheral blood. The receptors stem from a woman under 30 with acute or convalescent COVID-19.

The chain has TRBV7-2 and TRBJ1-2, with 8 bases matching TRBD1. This CDR3 is built from 14 residues. Germline CDR1 and CDR2: SGHTA and FQGNSA. After removal of 6 bases from V and 5 bases from J, the junction contained 8 bases not matched to a gene. Here the CDR3 DNA reads TGTGCCAGCAGACCCGGACAGGGCCTGTATGGCTACACCTTC. Its protein product is CASRPGQGLYGYTF.

There are a few counts of this clone. This chain joins TRBV25-1 and TRBJ1-1, with D tentatively TRBD1 (6 bases). Trimming took 7 bases from V and 0 from J, leaving 12 bases between them. Germline V gene lookup returns CDR1 MGHDK and CDR2 SYGVNS. CDR3 length: 14 amino acids. CDR3 DNA sequence: TGTGCCAGCACGAAGGGGGACATGAACACTGAAGCTTTCTTT. Its protein product is CASTKGDMNTEAFF.

This clone occurred a few times. The CDR3 spells CASSQASRIVLRGTYNEQFF. Written as DNA, the CDR3 is TGTGCCAGCAGCCAAGCGTCGCGGATTGTCCTGCGCGGCACCTACAATGAGCAGTTCTTC. This rearrangement joins TRBV3-1 (or the pseudogene TRBV3-2) to TRBJ2-1; D is uncertain. In germline, CDR1 is LGHDT, CDR2 YNNKEL (reference sequence). V was shortened by 1 base and J by 2 bases, with 24 bases between the two germline ends. The CDR3 loop spans 20 amino acids.

In nucleotides, the CDR3 is TGTGCCAGCAGTCCTCCGACTAGCGGGAGGAAAAATGAGCAGTTCTTC. It codes for CASSPPTSGRKNEQFF. The chain joins TRBV28 to TRBJ2-1; 13 bases line up with TRBD2. There are 16 residues in the CDR3. Germline assignment: CDR1 MDHEN and CDR2 SYDVKM. V was pared by 5 bases and J by 7 bases, with 8 bases of the junction left unmatched. The variable domain in full, completed from reference TRBV28 and TRBJ2-1, reads DVKVTQSSRYLVKRTGEKVFLECVQDMDHENMFWYRQDPGLGLRLIYFSYDVKMKEKGDIPEGYSVSREKKERFSLILESASTNQTSMYLCASSPPTSGRKNEQFFGPGTRLTVL.

The chain joins TRBV6-2 or TRBV6-3 to TRBJ2-3, with 8 bases lining up with TRBD1. This CDR3 contains 15 residues. Trimming cost V 6 bases and J 6 bases; bases outside gene matches: 11. Germline loops: CDR1 MNHEY, CDR2 SVGEGT. The CDR3 DNA sequence: TGTGCCAGCAGCTCGGGACAGGTTCTTTGGGATACGCAGTATTTT. It translates to CASSSGQVLWDTQYF.

The chain employs TRBV19 and TRBJ2-7; 8 bases agree with TRBD1. Per germline, CDR1 LNHDA and CDR2 SQIVND (reference sequence). J gave up 0 bases and V 4 bases, and 8 bases lay outside the gene matches. The CDR3 contains 16 residues. CDR3 residues: CASSKTPGQGSYEQYF. CDR3 in DNA: TGTGCCAGTAGTAAAACCCCCGGACAGGGCTCCTACGAGCAGTACTTC.

The V gene is TRBV7-2, the J gene TRBJ1-2; 10 positions match TRBD1. This CDR3 has 16 residues. V trimming: 2 bases; J trimming: 6 bases; junction bases outside the gene matches: 9. The germline gives CDR1 SGHTA, CDR2 FQGNSA. The DNA for the CDR3 is TGTGCCAGCAGCTTAATTAGACAGGGGGCATGGCATGGCTACACCTTC. Translated, it gives CASSLIRQGAWHGYTF. Together with reference TRBV7-2 and TRBJ1-2, the CDR3 gives the full variable domain: GAGVSQSPSNKVTEKGKDVELRCDPISGHTALYWYRQSLGQGLEFLIYFQGNSAPDKSGLPSDRFSAERTGGSVSTLTIQRTQQEDSAVYLCASSLIRQGAWHGYTFGSGTRLTVV.

This clone was seen a handful of times. The J gene is TRBJ2-5, the V gene TRBV28, with 10 bases that match TRBD1. Germline CDR1 and CDR2: MDHEN and SYDVKM. This CDR3 is built from 16 residues. V was pared by 2 bases and J by 9 bases, with 12 bases of the junction left unmatched. CDR3 nucleotide sequence: TGTGCCAGCAGTTTACGAGGTTTGGGACAGGGGTCGTCCCAGTACTTC. The encoded protein is CASSLRGLGQGSSQYF.

The genes are TRBV9 and TRBJ2-1; 13 bases align to TRBD2. V dropped 3 bases and J dropped 6; count of bases not matched to a gene: 6. The CDR3 contains 16 residues. Germline V gene lookup returns CDR1 SGDLS and CDR2 YYNGEE. The CDR3 sequence is CASSASGTSGANEQFF. In nucleotides, the CDR3 is TGTGCCAGCAGCGCGTCCGGGACTAGCGGGGCCAATGAGCAGTTCTTC.

This clone was counted only a few times. The chain recombines TRBV2 with TRBJ1-5; no firm D call. The CDR3 has 13 residues. Per the germline V gene, CDR1 is SNHLY and CDR2 is FYNNEI. Trimming left V 7 bases short and J 0 bases short, with 7 bases between. CDR3 region: CASKAYSNQPQHF. DNA of the CDR3: TGTGCCAGCAAAGCTTATAGCAATCAGCCCCAGCATTTT.

V and J are TRBV30 and TRBJ1-2; 10 positions match TRBD1. The CDR3 has 14 residues. Germline V gives CDR1 GTSNPN, CDR2 SVGIG (reference sequence). Unmatched junction bases numbered 8, after V lost 3 bases and J lost 7 bases. Here the CDR3 reads CAWSGTGAYFGYTF. CDR3 nucleotides: TGTGCCTGGAGCGGGACAGGGGCTTATTTTGGCTACACCTTC. The full variable domain, rest sourced from reference TRBV30 and TRBJ1-2, is SQTIHQWPATLVQPVGSPLSLECTVEGTSNPNLYWYRQAAGRGLQLLFYSVGIGQISSEVPQNLSASRPQDRQFILSSKKLLLSDSGFYLCAWSGTGAYFGYTFGSGTRLTVV.

V usage is TRBV20-1 and J usage is TRBJ1-1, with no clear D. The V gene's germline CDR1 is DFQATT and CDR2 SNEGSKA (reference sequence). CDR3 length: 11 residues. V dropped 7 bases and J dropped 3 bases, with 9 bases sitting between them. CDR3 bases: TGCAGTGGGGCAGTTGACACTGAAGCTTTCTTT. It translates to CSGAVDTEAFF.

The CDR3 nucleotides read TGTGCTAGTGGTTTCGACCCAGCGGGAGCTGGACCAGATACGCAGTATTTT. It yields the protein CASGFDPAGAGPDTQYF. The gene calls are TRBV12-5 and TRBJ2-3; TRBD2 matches at 8 bases. The germline V gene has CDR1 LGHNT and CDR2 FRNRAP. The CDR3 has 17 residues. Germline trimming cut 3 bases from V and 4 bases from J; bases unmatched to any gene: 12. Supplemented by reference TRBV12-5 and TRBJ2-3, the full variable domain reads DARVTQTPRHKVTEMGQEVTMRCQPILGHNTVFWYRQTMMQGLELLAYFRNRAPLDDSGMPKDRFSAEMPDATLATLKIQPSEPRDSAVYFCASGFDPAGAGPDTQYFGPGTRLTVL.

The chain is built from TRBV11-2 and TRBJ1-4; the D is unclear. V shed 5 bases and J shed 3 bases, with 19 bases lying between them. Germline V gene sequence: CDR1 SGHAT, CDR2 FQNNGV. CDR3 length equals 17 residues. The CDR3 region is CASSRHSRPSANEKLFF. The CDR3 region has the DNA TGTGCCAGCAGCAGACACAGCAGGCCCTCAGCTAATGAAAAACTGTTTTTT.

The chain recombines TRBV6-2 or TRBV6-3 with TRBJ2-3, with D perhaps matching TRBD2 (5 bases). Trimming took 2 bases from V and 1 from J, leaving 7 bases between them. This CDR3 region has 14 residues. In germline, CDR1 is MNHEY, CDR2 SVGEGT. The CDR3 region has the DNA TGTGCCAGCAGTTACCTCGGGGGCACAGATACGCAGTATTTT. Protein: CASSYLGGTDTQYF.

This chain connects TRBV27 to TRBJ2-3, with 11 bases lining up with TRBD2. CDR1 is MNHEY, CDR2 SMNVEV, per germline (reference sequence). Germline trimming cut 3 bases from V and 4 bases from J; bases unmatched to any gene: 27. This CDR3 has 23 residues. The CDR3 here is CASSFFDPGLAAPRTSSPDTQYF. The CDR3 region has the DNA TGTGCCAGCAGTTTTTTTGATCCGGGACTAGCGGCACCGCGGACATCCTCACCAGATACGCAGTATTTT.

The CDR3 DNA follows: TGCGCCAGCAGCTTGGAGCGGGGGTACGAGCAGTACTTC. Its translation is CASSLERGYEQYF. The chain carries TRBV5-1 and TRBJ2-7, with 8 bases matching TRBD2. The CDR3 loop spans 13 amino acids. Germline V CDR1 and CDR2: SGHRS, YFSETQ. V gave up 0 bases and J gave up 4 bases; unmatched junction bases: 0.

The rearrangement joins TRBV27 to TRBJ1-6, with D maybe TRBD1 (5 bases). The CDR3 spans 16 residues. The germline V gene has CDR1 MNHEY and CDR2 SMNVEV (reference sequence). Between the trimmed V and J ends, which lost 11 bases and 3 bases, there was a span of 20 bases. CDR3 DNA: TGTGCCTCTGCCCAGGGCCAGAAAAGCTATAATTCACCCCTCCACTTT. Its translation: CASAQGQKSYNSPLHF.

This chain connects TRBV5-1 to TRBJ2-1; D unclear. Per the germline V gene, CDR1 is SGHRS and CDR2 is YFSETQ. This CDR3 contains 13 residues. V was clipped by 0 bases and J by 5 bases, with 6 bases between them. The CDR3 nucleotides read TGCGCCAGCAGCTTGGTTTCCGACAATGAGCAGTTCTTC. Translating gives CASSLVSDNEQFF.

This clone was recorded only once. V gene TRBV23-1 combines with J gene TRBJ2-1; D is unresolved. TRBV23-1 is annotated as an ORF whose role is uncertain. The CDR3 is made up of 16 amino acids. V was trimmed by 3 bases and J by 4 bases, leaving 16 bases between them. The CDR3 DNA is TGCGCCAGCAGTCAGGTGGGCCCGACCAAATACAATGAGCAGTTCTTC. Its translation is CASSQVGPTKYNEQFF.

CDR3 DNA: TGTGCCAGCAGCTCCCAGGACAGGGAAGTATACGAGCAGTACTTC. Translating it yields CASSSQDREVYEQYF. The chain combines TRBV7-9 with TRBJ2-7; TRBD1 agrees at 8 bases. Germline V gene sequence: CDR1 SEHNR, CDR2 FQNEAQ (reference sequence). CDR3 length: 15 amino acids. V lost 4 bases, J lost 4 bases, and 9 bases stayed unmatched.

J is TRBJ2-1 and V is TRBV6-5; 10 positions match TRBD2. Per germline, CDR1 MNHEY and CDR2 SVGAGI. The CDR3 length is 15 residues. With 6 bases clipped from V and 4 bases from J, the junction kept 6 bases outside the gene matches. The CDR3 region has the DNA TGTGCCAGCAGGTGGACTAGCGGCCGATACAATGAGCAGTTCTTC. Encoded protein: CASRWTSGRYNEQFF.

This rearrangement joins TRBV11-3 to TRBJ1-1; no definite D call. Trimming took off 0 bases at V and 9 bases at J, with 11 bases between the two ends. In germline, CDR1 is SGHNT, CDR2 YENEEA. The CDR3 extends over 13 amino acids. In DNA form, the CDR3 reads TGTGCCAGCAGCTTAGAGGAGAAATCTAAAGCTTTCTTT. This codes for CASSLEEKSKAFF.